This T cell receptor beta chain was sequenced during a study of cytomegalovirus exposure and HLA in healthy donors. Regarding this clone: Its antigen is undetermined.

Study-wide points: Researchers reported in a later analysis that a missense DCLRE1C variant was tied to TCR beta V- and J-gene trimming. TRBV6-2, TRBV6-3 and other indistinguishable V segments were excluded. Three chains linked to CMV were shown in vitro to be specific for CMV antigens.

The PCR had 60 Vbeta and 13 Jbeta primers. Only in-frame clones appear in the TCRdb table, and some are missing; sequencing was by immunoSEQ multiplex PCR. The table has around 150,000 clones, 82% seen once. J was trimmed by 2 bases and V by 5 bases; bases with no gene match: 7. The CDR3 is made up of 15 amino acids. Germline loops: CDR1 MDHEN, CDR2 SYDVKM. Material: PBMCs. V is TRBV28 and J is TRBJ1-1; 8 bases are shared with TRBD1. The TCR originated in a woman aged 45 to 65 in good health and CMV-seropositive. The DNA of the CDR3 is TGTGCCAGCAGTCCACTGGACAGGGAAAACACTGAAGCTTTCTTT. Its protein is CASSPLDRENTEAFF.